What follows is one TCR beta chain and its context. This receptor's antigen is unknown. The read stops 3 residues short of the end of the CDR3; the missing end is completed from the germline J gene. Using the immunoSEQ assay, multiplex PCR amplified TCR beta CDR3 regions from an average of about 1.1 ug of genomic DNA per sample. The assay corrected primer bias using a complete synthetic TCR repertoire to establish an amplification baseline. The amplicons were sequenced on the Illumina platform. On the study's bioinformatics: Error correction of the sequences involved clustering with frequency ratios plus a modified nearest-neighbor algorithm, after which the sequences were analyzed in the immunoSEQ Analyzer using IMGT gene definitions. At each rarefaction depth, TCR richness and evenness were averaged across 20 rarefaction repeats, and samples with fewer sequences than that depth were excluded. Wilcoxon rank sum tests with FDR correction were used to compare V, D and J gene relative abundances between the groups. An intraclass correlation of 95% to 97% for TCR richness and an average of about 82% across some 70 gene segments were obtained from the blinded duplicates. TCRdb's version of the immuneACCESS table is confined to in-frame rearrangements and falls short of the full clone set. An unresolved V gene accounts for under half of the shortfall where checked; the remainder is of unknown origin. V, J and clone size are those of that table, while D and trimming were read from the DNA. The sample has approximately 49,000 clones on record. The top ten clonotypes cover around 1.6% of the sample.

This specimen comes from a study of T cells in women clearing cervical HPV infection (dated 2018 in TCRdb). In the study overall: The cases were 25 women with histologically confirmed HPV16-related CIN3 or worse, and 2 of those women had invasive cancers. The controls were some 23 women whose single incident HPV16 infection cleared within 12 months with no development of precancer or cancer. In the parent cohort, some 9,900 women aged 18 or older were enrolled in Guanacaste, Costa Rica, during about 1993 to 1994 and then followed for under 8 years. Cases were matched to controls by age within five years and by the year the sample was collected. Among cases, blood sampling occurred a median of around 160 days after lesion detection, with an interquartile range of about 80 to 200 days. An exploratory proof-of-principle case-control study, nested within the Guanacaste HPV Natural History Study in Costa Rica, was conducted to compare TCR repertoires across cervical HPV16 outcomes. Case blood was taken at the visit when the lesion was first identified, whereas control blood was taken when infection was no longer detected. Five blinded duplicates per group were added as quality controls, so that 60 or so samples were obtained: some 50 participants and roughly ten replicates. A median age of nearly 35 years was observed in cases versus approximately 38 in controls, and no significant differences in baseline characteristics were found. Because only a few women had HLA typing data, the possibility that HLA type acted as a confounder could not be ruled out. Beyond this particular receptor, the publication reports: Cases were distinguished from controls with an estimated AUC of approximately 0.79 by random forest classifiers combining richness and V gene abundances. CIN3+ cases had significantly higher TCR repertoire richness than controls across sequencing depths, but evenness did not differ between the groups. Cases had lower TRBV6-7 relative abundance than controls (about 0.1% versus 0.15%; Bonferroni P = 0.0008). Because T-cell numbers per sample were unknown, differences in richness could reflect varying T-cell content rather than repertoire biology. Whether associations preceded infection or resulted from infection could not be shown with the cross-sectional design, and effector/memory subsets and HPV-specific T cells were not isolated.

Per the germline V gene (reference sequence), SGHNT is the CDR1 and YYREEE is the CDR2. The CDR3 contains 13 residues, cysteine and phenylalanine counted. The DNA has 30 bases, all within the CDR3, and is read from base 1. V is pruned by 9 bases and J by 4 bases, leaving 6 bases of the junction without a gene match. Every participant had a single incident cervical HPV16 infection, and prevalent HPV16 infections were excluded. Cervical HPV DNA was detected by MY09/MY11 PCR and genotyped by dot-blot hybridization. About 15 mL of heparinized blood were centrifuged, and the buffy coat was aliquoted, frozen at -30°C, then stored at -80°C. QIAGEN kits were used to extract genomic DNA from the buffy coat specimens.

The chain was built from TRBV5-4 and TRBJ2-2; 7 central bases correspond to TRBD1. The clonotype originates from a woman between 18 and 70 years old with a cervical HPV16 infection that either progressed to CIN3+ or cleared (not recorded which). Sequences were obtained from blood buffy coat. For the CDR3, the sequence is CATRQGGTGELFF. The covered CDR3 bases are TGTGCCACCCGACAGGGCGGCACCGGGGAG.